This T cell receptor beta chain appears in the sequencing data of a study of beta chain features in type 1 diabetes. This CDR3 comprises 19 residues. The V and J ends lost 2 bases and 3 bases respectively, with 24 bases between them. Looked up from germline, CDR1 is ENHRY and CDR2 is SYGVKD. Sequencing targeted expressed TCRB transcripts, as all isolated RNA had been reverse transcribed. TCRdb's table, derived via immunoSEQ multiplex PCR, lists solely in-frame clones and lacks some. Of hundreds of thousands of clones listed, roughly 15% were seen once; the top ten hold 0.023%. The sequence was obtained from a woman aged 18-35 years in good health. Sequencing input: naive CD4+ T cells from blood. This rearrangement joins TRBV10-3 to TRBJ2-3; possible D gene TRBD2, 6 bases. The CDR3 loop reads CAISETVSGPSIQTDTQYF. The CDR3 region has the DNA TGTGCCATCAGTGAGACCGTTAGCGGACCCTCCATACAGACAGATACGCAGTATTTT.